A selection of T cell receptor beta chains follows, all from one sample in a study of blood T cell repertoires in COVID-19. Clones were read by immunoSEQ multiplex PCR, and TCRdb kept only the in-frame ones, dropping some. The data hold about 380,000 clones, with roughly 86% observed a single time. Sequencing input: PBMCs or T cells enriched from blood (not recorded which). The receptors originated from a man aged 25-45 years who had recovered from COVID-19. The CDR3 runs from the conserved cysteine through the conserved F or W. A D gene is named only where the DNA matches it firmly. Clone size is shown for a subset of rows, as once, few, many or a class of expanded clone.

>TRBV7-2|NA|TRBD1|TRBJ1-2
CASSIDLGQGFGYTF
>TRBV6-5|NA|TRBD1|TRBJ1-1
CASSRRTGNTEAFF
>TRBV14|NA|TRBD1|TRBJ1-6
CASSQGQSGTGGVFPISPLHF
>TRBV29-1|NA|NA|TRBJ2-3
CSVDSSTDTQYF
>TRBV6-5|NA|TRBD1|TRBJ2-2
CASKGTGLSGELFF
>TRBV7-3|NA|TRBD1|TRBJ2-7
CASSLNPDRVKLGEQYF
>TRBV12-3/TRBV12-4|NA|TRBD1|TRBJ1-4
CASSKQGTKLFF
>TRBV6-6|NA|TRBD1|TRBJ1-6
CASSGGDRADLNPLHF
>TRBV5-1|NA|TRBD2|TRBJ2-1
CASSPPSGGGNEQFF
>TRBV7-2|NA|NA|TRBJ2-5
CASGRREAQYF
>TRBV7-9|NA|TRBD1|TRBJ2-7
CASSSGTGNYEQYF
>TRBV5-1|NA|TRBD2|TRBJ2-5
CASKGLAGGYEFETQYF
>TRBV19|few|TRBD1|TRBJ1-5
CASSSQGQMGNQPQHF
>TRBV10-3|NA|TRBD1|TRBJ1-4
CAISRGTGLNEKLFF
>TRBV30|NA|TRBD1|TRBJ1-4
CAWTGGHVLANEKLFF
>TRBV28|NA|TRBD1|TRBJ2-7
CASSLRTGVEQYF